The clone carrying this T cell receptor beta chain has a handful of counts. This entry comes from a study of shared clonotypes between healthy human individuals. Across the study: The study used three CD4 naive, three CD4 memory, two CD8 naive and one CD8 memory plate per donor.

Each replicate PCR on the sorted subsets used roughly 210 ng DNA (approximately 33,000 T cell genomes). Authors' analysis steps: Filtering differed, since immunoSEQ gave only junction sequences and no quality scores. Only in-frame clones appear in the TCRdb table, and some are missing; sequencing was by immunoSEQ multiplex PCR. Clonal size and the V and J genes are those of that table, whereas D and trimming came from the DNA. The data contain approximately 720,000 clones, around 72% of them singletons. CDR1 is SGHRS, CDR2 YFSETQ, per germline. The CDR3 covers 14 residues. J lost 5 bases, V lost 2 bases, and 2 bases had no gene match.

Sequencing was performed on memory CD4+ T cells sorted from blood. This sample's subset: CD45RA-negative fraction. This sequence originates from a woman between 25 and 40 years old in good health. This rearrangement joins TRBV5-1 to TRBJ2-2; TRBD1 matches at 8 bases. CDR3 residues: CASSFQGATGELFF. The CDR3, as DNA: TGCGCCAGCAGCTTCCAGGGGGCTACCGGGGAGCTGTTTTTT. The variable domain in full, completed from reference TRBV5-1 and TRBJ2-2, reads KAGVTQTPRYLIKTRGQQVTLSCSPISGHRSVSWYQQTPGQGLQFLFEYFSETQRNKGNFPGRFSGRQFSNSRSEMNVSTLELGDSALYLCASSFQGATGELFFGEGSRLTVL.